This is a list of T cell receptor beta chains from one sample in a study of blood T cell repertoires in COVID-19. TCRdb keeps only in-frame clones here, not all; method: immunoSEQ multiplex PCR. This repertoire shows 220,000 or so clones, about four fifths found once; its top ten account for 6.8%. Sequenced: PBMCs or T cells enriched from blood (not recorded which). The receptors here all came from a woman aged 40 to 50 who had recovered from COVID-19. CDR3s include the opening cysteine and the closing phenylalanine or tryptophan. A D gene is named only where the DNA matches it firmly. Expanded clones get a size class; other rows say once, few or many, or leave the size out.

>once|TRBJ2-1|TRBD1|TRBV10-1
CASNSGTEREQFF
TGCGCCAGCAACTCCGGGACAGAACGAGAGCAGTTCTTC
>NA|TRBJ2-7|NA|TRBV11-2
CASSQGSSYEQYF
TGTGCCAGCAGCCAAGGGAGCTCCTACGAGCAGTACTTC
>NA|TRBJ2-1|TRBD2|TRBV11-3
CASSSWDYASSDNEQFF
TGTGCCAGCAGCTCCTGGGACTATGCCTCATCGGACAATGAGCAGTTCTTC
>NA|TRBJ2-2|TRBD2|TRBV7-9
CASSPASGRLTGELFF
TGTGCCAGCAGCCCTGCTAGCGGGAGACTCACCGGGGAGCTGTTTTTT
>NA|TRBJ1-2|NA|TRBV24-1
CATSDTAYGYTF
TGTGCCACCAGTGATACAGCCTATGGCTACACCTTC
>NA|TRBJ2-6|TRBD2|TRBV6-1
CASSEAFGLAGGRGANVLTF
TGTGCCAGCAGTGAAGCGTTCGGGCTAGCGGGAGGGCGTGGGGCCAACGTCCTGACTTTC
>once|TRBJ2-1|NA|TRBV28
CASSFGGGYYNEQFF
TGTGCCAGCAGTTTTGGTGGGGGGTATTACAATGAGCAGTTCTTC
>NA|TRBJ1-2|TRBD1|TRBV6-5
CASRRTGNNYGYTF
TGTGCCAGCAGACGGACAGGGAACAACTATGGCTACACCTTC
>NA|TRBJ2-1|TRBD2|TRBV7-9
CASSPSLAGVNEQFF
TGTGCCAGCAGCCCCTCGCTAGCGGGAGTCAATGAGCAGTTCTTC
>NA|TRBJ2-1|TRBD2|TRBV28
CASSLRLAGREQFF
TGTGCCAGCAGTTTACGGCTAGCGGGTCGTGAGCAGTTCTTC
>NA|TRBJ2-3|NA|TRBV7-2
CASSLRGSADTQYF
TGTGCCAGCAGCTTGCGGGGAAGCGCAGATACGCAGTATTTT
>NA|TRBJ2-2|TRBD1|TRBV5-5
CASRLDRVYTGELFF
TGTGCCAGCAGATTGGACAGGGTCTACACCGGGGAGCTGTTTTTT
>NA|TRBJ2-5|NA|TRBV7-2
CASSLSDSRETQYF
TGTGCCAGCAGCCTATCGGACTCTCGGGAGACCCAGTACTTC
>NA|TRBJ2-1|TRBD2|TRBV30
CAWSGLAGNEQFF
TGTGCCTGGAGTGGACTAGCGGGGAATGAGCAGTTCTTC
>NA|TRBJ2-5|NA|TRBV25-1
CASRGGARETQYF
TGTGCCAGCAGGGGGGGGGCGAGGGAGACCCAGTACTTC
>once|TRBJ2-5|NA|TRBV7-9
CASIAIKGQQETQYF
TGTGCCAGCATCGCTATTAAAGGACAGCAAGAGACCCAGTACTTC
>NA|TRBJ2-3|TRBD2|TRBV7-9
CASSFQGGPRDTQYF
TGTGCCAGCAGCTTCCAGGGAGGGCCGAGAGATACGCAGTATTTT
>NA|TRBJ2-5|TRBD2|TRBV7-2
CASSLGSGSQETQYF
TGTGCCAGCAGCTTGGGTAGCGGGTCCCAAGAGACCCAGTACTTC
>NA|TRBJ2-3|NA|TRBV28
CASSFPRGEGTDTQYF
TGTGCCAGCAGTTTCCCCAGGGGGGAAGGCACAGATACGCAGTATTTT
>NA|TRBJ2-1|TRBD2|TRBV11-2
CASSLGSGSWYNEQFF
TGTGCCAGCAGCTTAGGAAGCGGGAGTTGGTACAATGAGCAGTTCTTC
>NA|TRBJ2-2|NA|TRBV5-4
CASSLLVAATGELFF
TGTGCCAGCAGCTTGTTAGTAGCGGCCACCGGGGAGCTGTTTTTT
>few|TRBJ1-1|NA|TRBV9
CASSDPGGLNTEAFF
TGTGCCAGCAGCGACCCGGGGGGGCTCAACACTGAAGCTTTCTTT
>NA|TRBJ2-1|TRBD2|TRBV2
CASSGLAGVNEQFF
TGTGCCAGCAGTGGTCTAGCGGGAGTCAATGAGCAGTTCTTC
>NA|TRBJ2-1|NA|TRBV5-1
CASSPVLSSYNEQFF
TGCGCCAGCAGCCCCGTTCTCAGCTCCTACAATGAGCAGTTCTTC
>NA|TRBJ2-1|NA|TRBV25-1
CASSADRSSYNEQFF
TGTGCCAGCAGTGCCGACAGGAGCTCCTACAATGAGCAGTTCTTC
>NA|TRBJ1-5|TRBD1|TRBV6-2/TRBV6-3
CASSPRGNQPQHF
TGTGCCAGCAGTCCCAGGGGGAATCAGCCCCAGCATTTT
>NA|TRBJ2-3|TRBD2|TRBV27
CASRRRLASGDTQYF
TGTGCCAGCAGGCGAAGACTAGCGTCGGGAGATACGCAGTATTTT
>NA|TRBJ2-7|NA|TRBV7-9
CASSFGGEQYF
TGTGCCAGCAGCTTTGGCGGAGAGCAGTACTTC
>NA|TRBJ1-5|NA|TRBV6-2/TRBV6-3
CASSREYGNQPQHF
TGTGCCAGCAGCCGGGAGTACGGCAATCAGCCCCAGCATTTT
>NA|TRBJ2-5|NA|TRBV11-2
CASSLVRETQYF
TGTGCCAGCAGCTTAGTCCGGGAGACCCAGTACTTC
>NA|TRBJ2-7|TRBD2|TRBV27
CASSSRPPSGGFPGHEQYF
TGTGCCAGCAGTTCACGCCCCCCTAGCGGGGGATTCCCGGGCCACGAGCAGTACTTC
>once|TRBJ1-1|TRBD1|TRBV25-1
CASSDQGGNTEAFF
TGTGCCAGCAGTGATCAGGGGGGGAACACTGAAGCTTTCTTT
>many|TRBJ2-6|NA|TRBV15
CATMAGGANVLTF
TGTGCCACCATGGCCGGGGGGGCCAACGTCCTGACTTTC
>NA|TRBJ2-5|NA|TRBV4-3
CASSQSRGPETQYF
TGCGCCAGCAGCCAATCACGAGGGCCTGAGACCCAGTACTTC
>once|TRBJ2-2|TRBD2|TRBV7-3
CASSPALAGGRGELFF
TGTGCCAGCAGCCCGGCGCTAGCGGGAGGAAGGGGGGAGCTGTTTTTT
>NA|TRBJ1-5|NA|TRBV6-5
CASSPVGGFNQPQHF
TGTGCCAGCAGCCCGGTGGGGGGGTTTAACCAGCCCCAGCATTTT
>NA|TRBJ2-1|TRBD2|TRBV5-1
CASSGRSGRAGNEQFF
TGCGCCAGCAGCGGTAGAAGCGGGAGGGCCGGGAATGAGCAGTTCTTC
>NA|TRBJ1-4|NA|TRBV28
CASSDRGGGVNEKLFF
TGTGCCAGCAGTGACCGGGGGGGAGGCGTCAATGAAAAACTGTTTTTT
>NA|TRBJ2-1|TRBD2|TRBV30
CAWSGGLAGVNEQFF
TGTGCCTGGAGTGGGGGCCTAGCGGGAGTCAATGAGCAGTTCTTC
>NA|TRBJ2-1|TRBD2|TRBV6-4
CASSASGTGNEQFF
TGTGCCAGCAGTGCTAGCGGGACTGGTAATGAGCAGTTCTTC
>NA|TRBJ2-7|TRBD2|TRBV30
CAWTSWGAGSYEQYF
TGTGCCTGGACGTCTTGGGGAGCGGGATCCTACGAGCAGTACTTC
>few|TRBJ2-7|NA|TRBV3-1/TRBV3-2
CASSQVRAGEQYF
TGTGCCAGCAGCCAAGTTCGGGCGGGAGAGCAGTACTTC
>NA|TRBJ2-1|NA|TRBV11-2
CASSLEGAYGDEQFF
TGTGCCAGCAGCTTAGAGGGGGCATATGGCGATGAGCAGTTCTTC